The next 32 T cell receptor beta chains were all read from a single sample in a study of T cell clonality in common variable immunodeficiency. This table comes from immunoSEQ multiplex PCR, and its TCRdb copy is limited to in-frame clones, with some not included. This set yields some 28,000 clones and no singletons; the top ten hold around an eighth. The material sequenced was peripheral blood mononuclear cells. The receptor set was obtained from a person between 18 and 75 years old in good health.

This clone occurred many times. The read gets to within 3 residues of the CDR3 end, and the germline J gene fills in the rest. The chain links TRBV13 to TRBJ1-4; D is possibly TRBD1 (5 bases). The germline CDR1 and CDR2 sequences are PRHDT and FYEKMQ (reference sequence). The length of the CDR3 is 14 residues. Trimming removed 2 bases at V and 10 bases at J, with 14 bases between. The CDR3: CASSLNGGKGKLFF. The covered CDR3 bases are TGTGCCAGCAGCTTAAATGGGGGGAAAGGAAAA.

This clone was counted ten times or more. The CDR3 sequence: CASRLTGSAYEQYF. Partial CDR3 DNA: TGTGCCAGCAGATTGACAGGCTCGGCCTACGAG. The gene calls are TRBV2 and TRBJ2-7, with D possibly matching TRBD1 (6 bases). The read gets to within 3 residues of the CDR3 end, and the germline J gene fills in the rest. V was clipped by 6 bases and J by 2 bases, with 14 bases between them. The CDR3 has 14 amino acids. Germline V gene lookup returns CDR1 SNHLY and CDR2 FYNNEI.

In this sample, this clone turned up many times. Sequencing ends 3 residues short of the CDR3 end; the germline J gene provides the rest. The gene calls are TRBV20-1 and TRBJ2-3; no clear D. The germline gives CDR1 DFQATT, CDR2 SNEGSKA (reference sequence). This CDR3 comprises 14 residues. The V end was cut by 1 base, the J end by 4 bases, with 12 bases between. CDR3 region: CSARVLKAPDTQYF. Partial CDR3 DNA: TGCAGTGCTAGAGTGCTGAAAGCCCCAGATACG.

On this clone itself: The read is 3 residues too short to cover the CDR3 end, so that end is filled in from the germline J gene. The gene calls are TRBV5-1 and TRBJ2-7; 10 bases are shared with TRBD1. Germline trimming cut 4 bases from V and 3 bases from J; bases unmatched to any gene: 4. CDR1 and CDR2 (germline): SGHRS, YFSETQ. The CDR3 consists of 14 residues. The DNA read from the CDR3 is TGCGCCAGCAGCGGGGGACAGGGGAACTACGAG. It yields the protein CASSGGQGNYE. The whole CDR3 protein reads CASSGGQGNYEQYF. The entire variable domain, with the rest obtained from reference TRBV5-1 and TRBJ2-7, is as follows: KAGVTQTPRYLIKTRGQQVTLSCSPISGHRSVSWYQQTPGQGLQFLFEYFSETQRNKGNFPGRFSGRQFSNSRSEMNVSTLELGDSALYLCASSGGQGNYEQYFGPGTRLTVT.

This clone was seen many times. The sequence runs out 3 residues before the end of the CDR3; the remainder is reconstructed from the germline J gene. This chain joins TRBV2 and TRBJ2-5, with D possibly matching TRBD1 (5 bases). V was clipped by 4 bases and J by 1 base, with 10 bases between them. CDR3 size: 14 residues. Germline loops: CDR1 SNHLY, CDR2 FYNNEI. CDR3 DNA, as far as it was read: TGTGCCAGCAGTGGGCTGCAGGGCCAAGAGACC. This gives the protein CASSGLQGQET. The full CDR3 sequence reads CASSGLQGQETQYF. Filled out from reference TRBV2 and TRBJ2-5, the complete variable domain reads EPEVTQTPSHQVTQMGQEVILRCVPISNHLYFYWYRQILGQKVEFLVSFYNNEISEKSEIFDDQFSVERPDGSNFTLKIRSTKLEDSAMYFCASSGLQGQETQYFGPGTRLLVL.

This clone has ten or more counts. The covered CDR3 bases are TGTGCCAGCAGCTTAGCGGGACAAGACGAG. The encoded protein is CASSLAGQDE. The whole CDR3 region reads CASSLAGQDEQYF. The chain links TRBV7-2 to TRBJ2-7; a weak D match, TRBD1 (6 bases). The CDR3 is cut off 3 residues early in the read; its end comes from the germline J gene. This CDR3 contains 13 residues. The V and J ends lost 0 bases and 5 bases respectively, with 8 bases between them. CDR1 and CDR2 from the germline V gene are SGHTA and FQGNSA.

Remarks on this clone: The read finishes 3 residues shy of the CDR3 end, and the germline J gene is used to complete it. The rearrangement links TRBV6-4 to TRBJ1-2; D possibly corresponds to TRBD1 (6 bases). The CDR3 contains 15 residues. Germline assignment: CDR1 MRHNA and CDR2 SNTAGT. CDR3 sequence: CASSDSSGGANDYTF. Incomplete CDR3 DNA: TGTGCCAGCAGTGACTCTAGCGGGGGGGCCAATGAC.

The sample holds many counts of this clone. The read terminates 3 residues before the CDR3 end, so the remaining end is supplied by the germline J gene. The J gene is TRBJ2-2, the V gene TRBV28; TRBD2 matches 10 bases. The CDR3 runs 15 residues. Germline CDR1 reads MDHEN; CDR2 reads SYDVKM. The trim removed 7 bases at V and 6 bases at J, leaving 8 bases unmatched. The covered CDR3 bases are TGTGCCAGCAATAGAGCGGGGGGGCCACCCGGGGAG. This sequence encodes CASNRAGGPPGE. The whole CDR3 region reads CASNRAGGPPGELFF.

A few counts support this clone. The read terminates 3 residues ahead of where the CDR3 ends, so the germline J gene completes it. The chain recombines TRBV7-9 with TRBJ1-2; D unclear. The CDR3 runs to 14 residues. Trimming took off 5 bases at V and 5 bases at J, with 15 bases between the two ends. Germline assignment: CDR1 SEHNR and CDR2 FQNEAQ (reference sequence). The CDR3 spells CASSLPLTTYGYTF. Partial CDR3 DNA: TGTGCCAGCAGCCTCCCCCTTACCACTTATGGC.

To note about this clone: The read comes to an end 3 residues before the CDR3 does, leaving the germline J gene to fill in the end. The chain joins TRBV18 to TRBJ2-1, with 8 bases lining up with TRBD1. Germline lookup yields CDR1 KGHSH and CDR2 LQKENI. This CDR3 comprises 15 residues. J was trimmed by 7 bases and V by 3 bases; bases with no gene match: 8. The CDR3 bases that were read are TGTGCCAGCTCACCCGACAGGGGTAGGGGAAATGAG. Protein: CASSPDRGRGNE. The whole CDR3 region reads CASSPDRGRGNEQFF.

The table lists this clone with many counts. The read comes to an end 3 residues before the CDR3 does, leaving the germline J gene to fill in the end. J is TRBJ2-5 and V is TRBV5-4, with TRBD2 matching over 11 bases. Trimming took 4 bases from V and 2 from J; bases not matched to a gene: 7. The CDR3 sequence is 16 residues long. Germline lookup yields CDR1 SGHNT and CDR2 YYREEE (reference sequence). The DNA read from the CDR3 is TGTGCCAGCAGCATCCCGGGACTAGCGGTTCAAGAGACC. Its protein product is CASSIPGLAVQET. The entire CDR3 protein reads CASSIPGLAVQETQYF.

This clone was detected many times. The sequence runs out 3 residues before the end of the CDR3; the remainder is reconstructed from the germline J gene. The V gene is TRBV6-2 or TRBV6-3, the J gene TRBJ1-1; unclear D gene. The V and J ends lost 6 bases and 1 base respectively, with 15 bases between them. Germline values: CDR1 MNHEY, CDR2 SVGEGT. This CDR3 spans 15 amino acids. The CDR3 region is CASSTPSMTNTEAFF. The sequenced part of the CDR3 DNA is TGTGCCAGCAGCACACCTAGTATGACGAACACTGAA.

This clone was recorded many times. Coverage ceases 3 residues before the CDR3 finishes, and the germline J gene fills in the end. The chain has TRBV18 and TRBJ2-7; 7 bases are shared with TRBD1. V shed 3 bases and J 1 base; nucleotides not matched to a gene: 12. The length of the CDR3 is 17 residues. Looked up from germline, CDR1 is KGHSH and CDR2 is LQKENI. This CDR3 is CASSPPVGQIHSYEQYF. CDR3 bases read: TGTGCCAGCTCACCGCCCGTGGGACAGATCCATTCCTACGAG.

This clone was detected ten times or more. CDR3 DNA (partial): TGTGCCAGCAGCTTATCACGACAGGGAATGTACGAG. Amino acids: CASSLSRQGMYE. The CDR3, in full, reads CASSLSRQGMYEQYF. This sequence joins TRBV7-6 and TRBJ2-7, with TRBD1 matching over 7 bases. The read ends 3 residues shy of where the CDR3 ends; the end is completed using the germline J gene. The CDR3 is 15 residues long. Germline lookup yields CDR1 SGHVS and CDR2 FNYEAQ. V gave up 2 bases and J gave up 4 bases; unmatched junction bases: 8.

This clone was observed a handful of times. Since a much larger clone is just one base distant, this may be a read error. The read falls 3 residues short of the CDR3 end, and the missing part is taken from the germline J gene. The genes are TRBV18 and TRBJ2-3; D might be TRBD1 (6 bases). The CDR3 spans 14 residues. Germline V gene data show CDR1 as KGHSH and CDR2 as LQKENI. CDR3: CASSNQGFDQPQYF. The DNA read from the CDR3 is TGTGCCAGCTCTAACCAGGGGTTTGATCAGCCG.

This clone was seen at least ten times. The read gets to within 3 residues of the CDR3 end, and the germline J gene fills in the rest. The chain combines TRBV6-2 or TRBV6-3 with TRBJ2-4, with a possible D match to TRBD1 (5 bases). Germline-derived CDR1 and CDR2 are MNHEY and SVGEGT. V was trimmed by 2 bases and J by 6 bases, leaving 11 bases between them. The CDR3 runs to 14 residues. Incomplete CDR3 DNA: TGTGCCAGCAGTTACGCAGGGCGGACAAACATT. It yields the protein CASSYAGRTNI. The complete CDR3 protein is CASSYAGRTNIQYF.

In this sample, this clone turned up many times. Coverage ceases 3 residues before the CDR3 finishes, and the germline J gene fills in the end. V gene TRBV28 combines with J gene TRBJ2-1, with D unresolved. Germline V gives CDR1 MDHEN, CDR2 SYDVKM. Trimming removed 3 bases at V and 6 bases at J, with 15 bases between. The CDR3 is 15 amino acids. The part of the CDR3 DNA that was read is TGTGCCAGCAGTTTCCAGTCTTGGCAGAGCAATGAG. Its protein is CASSFQSWQSNE. The full CDR3 protein reads CASSFQSWQSNEQFF.

The sample holds a few counts of this clone. Coverage ceases 3 residues before the CDR3 finishes, and the germline J gene fills in the end. V and J are TRBV5-1 and TRBJ1-1, with D possibly being TRBD1 (6 bases). The CDR3 extends over 16 amino acids. The germline V and J ends were trimmed by 4 bases and 0 bases, with 16 bases remaining between them. The V gene's germline CDR1 is SGHRS and CDR2 YFSETQ. CDR3 bases read: TGCGCCAGCAGCACGATGACCGGGACACTGAACACTGAA. It encodes CASSTMTGTLNTE. The CDR3, in full, reads CASSTMTGTLNTEAFF.

This clone was counted at least ten times. The read comes to an end 3 residues before the CDR3 does, leaving the germline J gene to fill in the end. V is TRBV5-1 and J is TRBJ2-6; possibly TRBD2 for D (6 bases). This CDR3 has 15 residues. The germline V gene encodes CDR1 SGHRS and CDR2 YFSETQ. Trimming left V 0 bases short and J 3 bases short, with 7 bases between. Partial CDR3 DNA: TGCGCCAGCAGCTTGGCGGGGGTTGGGGCCAACGTC. As protein: CASSLAGVGANV. The complete CDR3 protein is CASSLAGVGANVLTF.

There are many counts of this clone. The read terminates 3 residues before the CDR3 end, so the remaining end is supplied by the germline J gene. This chain uses TRBV2 with TRBJ2-5, with D possibly TRBD1 on 6 matching bases. V gave up 3 bases and J gave up 1 base, with 9 bases separating them. The CDR3 covers 14 residues. Germline assignment: CDR1 SNHLY and CDR2 FYNNEI. Partial CDR3 DNA: TGTGCCAGCAGTGAGGGGGCGGGCCAAGAGACC. Amino acid sequence: CASSEGAGQET. The entire CDR3 protein reads CASSEGAGQETQYF.

A remark on this clone: The CDR3 extends 3 residues past the end of the read, so its final part is completed from the germline J gene. The gene calls are TRBV20-1 and TRBJ1-1; TRBD1 aligns across 10 bases. V trimming: 6 bases; J trimming: 5 bases; junction bases outside the gene matches: 9. Germline CDR1 is DFQATT and CDR2 is SNEGSKA (reference sequence). The CDR3 contains 14 residues. The chain's CDR3 is CSARQGASRTEAFF. The sequenced CDR3 bases are TGCAGTGCCCGACAGGGGGCGAGTAGGACTGAA.

Worth noting for this clone: The read ends 3 residues early relative to the CDR3; the germline J gene fills the gap. This rearrangement joins TRBV23-1 to TRBJ2-2, with D tentatively TRBD1 (6 bases). TRBV23-1 is labeled an ORF, and its function is uncertain. The CDR3 totals 17 residues. Partial CDR3 DNA: TGCGCCAGCAGTCCCGGACAGTTTAACTCCTATAATTCACCG. This encodes CASSPGQFNSYNSP. The whole CDR3 sequence reads CASSPGQFNSYNSPLFF.

This clone has only a few counts. The read stops 3 residues short of the end of the CDR3; the missing end is completed from the germline J gene. This sequence joins TRBV6-1 and TRBJ1-2; the D gene is possibly TRBD1 (5 bases). Germline lookup yields CDR1 MNHNS and CDR2 SASEGT. The CDR3 consists of 15 residues. This CDR3 reads CASSGQRGVSYDYTF. The part of the CDR3 DNA that was read is TGTGCCAGCAGTGGTCAGCGGGGGGTCTCCTACGAC.

This clone was seen at least ten times. The CDR3 goes on 3 residues after the read ends, and that part is filled in from the germline J gene. The chain joins TRBV19 to TRBJ2-3; D is uncertain. Germline values: CDR1 LNHDA, CDR2 SQIVND (reference sequence). V lost 6 bases, J lost 2 bases, and 6 bases lay in between. This CDR3 has 12 residues. CDR3 in amino acids: CASRGNTDTQYF. Incomplete CDR3 DNA: TGTGCCAGTAGGGGCAACACAGATACG.

At least ten counts were recorded for this clone. Read sequence stops 3 residues before the CDR3 end, and the germline J gene provides the missing end. The chain is built from TRBV6-2 or TRBV6-3 and TRBJ2-3, with D perhaps matching TRBD1 (6 bases). V was cut by 5 bases and J by 2 bases, with 11 bases left in between. Germline loops: CDR1 MNHEY, CDR2 SVGEGT. CDR3 size: 14 residues. CDR3 DNA (partial): TGTGCCAGCAGTACCACAGGGACCACAGATACG. Translating gives CASSTTGTTDT. The entire CDR3 is CASSTTGTTDTQYF.

This clone has at least ten counts. The read finishes 3 residues shy of the CDR3 end, and the germline J gene is used to complete it. The rearrangement links TRBV2 to TRBJ2-7, with 11 bases that match TRBD1. Germline-derived CDR1 and CDR2 are SNHLY and FYNNEI. With 7 bases clipped from V and 5 bases from J, the junction kept 4 bases outside the gene matches. The CDR3 extends over 13 amino acids. The sequenced CDR3 bases are TGTGCCAGCAAGGGACAGGGGGTCGACGAG. Translating it yields CASKGQGVDE. The entire CDR3 protein reads CASKGQGVDEQYF.

This clone was recorded at least ten times. The read is 3 residues too short to cover the CDR3 end, so that end is filled in from the germline J gene. This chain uses TRBV6-2 or TRBV6-3 with TRBJ2-7, with 8 positions matching TRBD1. The junction had 2 bases not matched to a gene; V was cut back by 3 bases and J by 1 base. CDR3 length equals 14 residues. Germline CDR1 and CDR2: MNHEY and SVGEGT. CDR3 DNA (partial): TGTGCCAGCAGTTATGGACAGGGATCCTACGAG. Encoded protein: CASSYGQGSYE. The full CDR3 reads CASSYGQGSYEQYF.

This clone has ten or more counts. Read coverage stops 3 residues before the CDR3 terminus; the germline J gene supplies the remainder. The rearrangement joins TRBV20-1 to TRBJ2-1, with TRBD2 matching 9 bases. CDR3 size: 16 residues. The V and J ends lost 1 base and 4 bases, in that order; junction bases with no gene match: 8. Per germline, CDR1 DFQATT and CDR2 SNEGSKA (reference sequence). Partial CDR3 DNA: TGCAGTGCTAGAGGGCGCGGGGGGGCCACTTACAATGAG. Protein sequence: CSARGRGGATYNE. The full CDR3 sequence reads CSARGRGGATYNEQFF.

This clone has at least ten counts. The DNA ends 3 residues before the CDR3 does, and the rest of the CDR3 is filled in from the germline J gene. The chain links TRBV7-9 to TRBJ2-5, with D perhaps matching TRBD1 (6 bases). This CDR3 is built from 15 residues. Germline values: CDR1 SEHNR, CDR2 FQNEAQ (reference sequence). Trimming took off 5 bases at V and 5 bases at J, with 18 bases between the two ends. CDR3 bases read: TGTGCCAGCAGCCCCCGGTACAGGGATACGGAGACC. This sequence encodes CASSPRYRDTET. The full CDR3 sequence reads CASSPRYRDTETQYF.

This clone was counted ten times or more. The read ends 3 residues shy of where the CDR3 ends; the end is completed using the germline J gene. The chain carries TRBV20-1 and TRBJ2-1, with 8 nucleotides matching TRBD2. This CDR3 is built from 14 residues. Germline V gives CDR1 DFQATT, CDR2 SNEGSKA (reference sequence). Germline trimming cut 5 bases from V and 9 bases from J; bases unmatched to any gene: 12. The covered CDR3 bases are TGCAGTGCTGACCCGGGGGGGCCGGATACTGAG. Translating gives CSADPGGPDTE. The CDR3 reads in full as CSADPGGPDTEQFF.

This clone was observed a few times. The read ends 3 residues early relative to the CDR3; the germline J gene fills the gap. This chain uses TRBV7-6 with TRBJ2-1; a possible D gene is TRBD1 (5 bases). CDR3 length equals 17 residues. V lost 5 bases to trimming and J lost 1 base, with 18 bases between them. Germline CDR1 SGHVS, CDR2 FNYEAQ. The covered CDR3 bases are TGTGCCAGCAGCCGGCATCCCCAGGGAAAGTCCTACAATGAG. Its protein product is CASSRHPQGKSYNE. The whole CDR3 protein reads CASSRHPQGKSYNEQFF.

This clone came up many times. The read ends 3 residues before the CDR3 terminus; that terminus is restored from the germline J gene. The rearrangement links TRBV5-1 to TRBJ2-1; D gene ambiguous. The length of the CDR3 is 14 residues. The germline V gene encodes CDR1 SGHRS and CDR2 YFSETQ. Trimming stripped 1 base from V and 2 bases from J, with 7 bases between. The covered CDR3 bases are TGCGCCAGCAGCTTGTCGGGTACCTACAATGAG. Protein sequence: CASSLSGTYNE. The CDR3 in full is CASSLSGTYNEQFF.